These 25 T cell receptor beta chains originate from one sample sequenced in a study of blood T cell repertoires in COVID-19. Generated by immunoSEQ multiplex PCR, the TCRdb table keeps only in-frame clones and is missing some. Of some 140,000 clones listed, around 85% are singletons. Specimen: peripheral blood. Receptors were obtained from a man between 60 and 75 years old with COVID-19, enrolled during active disease.

This chain joins TRBV24-1 and TRBJ1-5; D is undetermined. The CDR3 is made up of 16 amino acids. Trimming shortened V by 2 bases and J by 1 base, and 11 bases separated the two germline ends. The germline CDR1 and CDR2 sequences are KGHDR and SFDVKD. Here the CDR3 reads CATSDSGVSSNQPQHF. The DNA of the CDR3 is TGTGCCACCAGTGATTCGGGAGTTTCGAGCAATCAGCCCCAGCATTTT.

The chain recombines TRBV6-5 with TRBJ2-2; D not certain. Germline CDR1 is MNHEY and CDR2 is SVGAGI. This CDR3 contains 12 residues. Trimming left V 7 bases short and J 1 base short, with 4 bases between. CDR3 nucleotides: TGTGCCAGCATGAGGAACACCGGGGAGCTGTTTTTT. This encodes CASMRNTGELFF.

The chain carries TRBV19 and TRBJ1-1, with TRBD1 identical over 8 bases. Germline loops: CDR1 LNHDA, CDR2 SQIVND (reference sequence). The CDR3 has 14 amino acids. J was trimmed by 1 base and V by 7 bases; bases with no gene match: 5. In DNA form, the CDR3 reads TGTGCCAGTACCGGACAGGGCGCGAACACTGAAGCTTTCTTT. Translation: CASTGQGANTEAFF.

The V gene is TRBV6-2 or TRBV6-3, the J gene TRBJ1-5; perhaps TRBD1 as D (6 bases). V was shortened by 5 bases and J by 6 bases, with 14 bases between the two germline ends. Per germline, CDR1 MNHEY and CDR2 SVGEGT. CDR3 size: 14 residues. This CDR3 reads CASSRTGIGQPQHF. The CDR3 DNA sequence: TGTGCCAGCAGTCGAACAGGGATAGGTCAGCCCCAGCATTTT.

The J gene is TRBJ1-1, the V gene TRBV18, with TRBD1 matching over 8 bases. The germline CDR1 and CDR2 sequences are KGHSH and LQKENI. The CDR3 is made up of 15 amino acids. The V gene end was trimmed by 3 bases and the J gene end by 0 bases; junction bases not matched to a gene: 3. The CDR3 DNA sequence: TGTGCCAGCTCACCTACACAGGGGGTGAACACTGAAGCTTTCTTT. Encoded protein: CASSPTQGVNTEAFF.

V gene TRBV28 combines with J gene TRBJ1-3; no firm D call. The CDR3 loop spans 15 amino acids. Germline V gene data show CDR1 as MDHEN and CDR2 as SYDVKM. V lost 6 bases to trimming and J lost 6 bases, with 18 bases between them. CDR3 protein: CASRLGDWVQNTIYF. CDR3 bases: TGTGCCAGCAGGCTCGGGGATTGGGTGCAAAACACCATATATTTT.

Here the CDR3 reads CASRPRQGNMGGYTF. The DNA for the CDR3 is TGTGCCAGCAGGCCTCGACAGGGAAATATGGGGGGCTACACCTTC. This chain joins TRBV6-5 and TRBJ1-2, with 7 bases fitting TRBD1. The CDR3 totals 15 residues. Trimming at V came to 6 bases and at J to 8 bases, leaving 15 bases not matched to a gene. The germline V gene encodes CDR1 MNHEY and CDR2 SVGAGI.

The sample holds one count of this clone. V is TRBV2 and J is TRBJ2-7; D is unresolved. The CDR3 loop spans 11 amino acids. Germline CDR1 SNHLY, CDR2 FYNNEI. V was clipped by 8 bases and J by 3 bases, with 8 bases between them. The CDR3 loop reads CASVLIYEQYF. In DNA form, the CDR3 reads TGTGCCAGCGTACTAATCTACGAGCAGTACTTC. The full variable domain, completed using reference TRBV2 and TRBJ2-7, is EPEVTQTPSHQVTQMGQEVILRCVPISNHLYFYWYRQILGQKVEFLVSFYNNEISEKSEIFDDQFSVERPDGSNFTLKIRSTKLEDSAMYFCASVLIYEQYFGPGTRLTVT.

The count of this clone is one. The rearrangement links TRBV10-1 to TRBJ1-1; the D gene is possibly TRBD1 (6 bases). CDR1 and CDR2 (germline): WNHNN, SYGVQD (reference sequence). V dropped 6 bases and J dropped 1 base, with 18 bases sitting between them. The CDR3 sequence is 16 residues long. The CDR3 sequence is CASSQNSLGANTEAFF. The DNA for the CDR3 is TGCGCCAGCAGCCAAAACAGTTTGGGGGCGAACACTGAAGCTTTCTTT.

A single count supports this clone. The chain uses TRBV4-1 and TRBJ2-1; 7 bases match TRBD1. Losses at the gene ends were 4 bases for V and 8 bases for J; bases not matched to a gene: 8. This CDR3 has 14 amino acids. Germline loops: CDR1 MGHRA, CDR2 YSYEKL. The CDR3 sequence is CASSRRGSGDEQFF. CDR3 DNA: TGCGCCAGCAGCCGCAGGGGGTCCGGGGATGAGCAGTTCTTC.

As regards this clone: An end of the junction differs from the germline gene, which may be a read error. V is TRBV7-7 and J is TRBJ2-1; 11 bases match TRBD2. Per the germline V gene, CDR1 is SSHAT and CDR2 is FNYEAQ (reference sequence). The CDR3 loop spans 14 amino acids. CDR3 sequence reads: CASSGPLAGGEQFF. In nucleotides, the CDR3 is TGTGCTAGCAGCGGCCCCCTAGCGGGGGGTGAGCAGTTCTTC.

The genes are TRBV7-9 and TRBJ1-1, with D possibly TRBD1 on 6 matching bases. Trimming took off 10 bases at V and 4 bases at J, with 25 bases between the two ends. This CDR3 has 16 residues. The V gene's germline CDR1 is SEHNR and CDR2 FQNEAQ (reference sequence). The chain's CDR3 is CANPWGTSLEFTEAFF. The CDR3 DNA reads as TGTGCCAACCCTTGGGGGACATCTTTGGAGTTCACTGAAGCTTTCTTT. The full variable domain, its missing parts supplied by reference TRBV7-9 and TRBJ1-1, is DTGVSQNPRHKITKRGQNVTFRCDPISEHNRLYWYRQTLGQGPEFLTYFQNEAQLEKSRLLSDRFSAERPKGSFSTLEIQRTEQGDSAMYLCANPWGTSLEFTEAFFGQGTRLTVV.

The chain uses TRBV15 and TRBJ1-4, with D possibly TRBD1 on 6 matching bases. The germline V gene encodes CDR1 LNHNV and CDR2 YYDKDF (reference sequence). The CDR3 has 16 amino acids. With 0 bases removed from V and 4 bases from J, the gap between germline ends came to 12 bases. CDR3 amino acids: CATSRDPQGLNEKLFF. CDR3 nucleotides: TGTGCCACCAGCAGAGATCCCCAGGGGCTTAATGAAAAACTGTTTTTT.

This chain links TRBV7-9 with TRBJ1-5; no clear D. The CDR3 consists of 13 residues. The V and J ends lost 2 bases and 3 bases respectively, with 5 bases between them. In germline, CDR1 is SEHNR, CDR2 FQNEAQ (reference sequence). The CDR3 coding sequence is TGTGCCAGCAGCTTATCTCCCAATCAGCCCCAGCATTTT. This encodes CASSLSPNQPQHF.

This clone appeared once. The V call is TRBV18, the J call TRBJ1-1; tentative D call: TRBD1 (6 bases). Looked up from germline, CDR1 is KGHSH and CDR2 is LQKENI. The CDR3 runs to 13 residues. V lost 4 bases to trimming and J lost 1 base, with 7 bases between them. CDR3 nucleotide sequence: TGTGCCAGCTCACGGGGACAGAACACTGAAGCTTTCTTT. It encodes CASSRGQNTEAFF.

The J gene is TRBJ2-7, the V gene TRBV6-2 or TRBV6-3; D gene unclear. Per germline, CDR1 MNHEY and CDR2 SVGEGT. V dropped 6 bases and J dropped 4 bases, with 10 bases sitting between them. The CDR3 length is 12 residues. CDR3 nucleotides: TGTGCCAGCAGCGATGCTAATTACGAGCAGTACTTC. This sequence encodes CASSDANYEQYF.

The chain joins TRBV6-5 to TRBJ2-5, with a tentative D call TRBD2 (6 bases). The germline V gene has CDR1 MNHEY and CDR2 SVGAGI. Trimming left V 6 bases short and J 4 bases short, with 15 bases between. The CDR3 consists of 14 residues. The CDR3 region is CASRDPGRGETQYF. CDR3 coding DNA: TGTGCCAGCAGGGACCCCGGGAGAGGAGAGACCCAGTACTTC.

Details on this clone: This CDR3 is also generated by other DNA sequences in the sample. V gene TRBV28 combines with J gene TRBJ1-2, with D tentatively TRBD1 (6 bases). The germline V gene has CDR1 MDHEN and CDR2 SYDVKM. V shed 2 bases and J shed 8 bases, with 9 bases lying between them. The CDR3 contains 12 residues. The CDR3 is CASSLRTGGYTF. The DNA of the CDR3 is TGTGCCAGCAGTTTACGTACAGGGGGCTACACCTTC.

As for this clone: Other DNA sequences within the sample encode an identical CDR3. This chain connects TRBV7-2 to TRBJ2-7; TRBD1 might be the D (5 bases). CDR3 length: 14 residues. The germline CDR1 and CDR2 sequences are SGHTA and FQGNSA. Between the trimmed V and J ends, which lost 1 base and 3 bases, there was a span of 10 bases. The CDR3 protein is CASSLGQGIYEQYF. DNA of the CDR3: TGTGCCAGCAGCTTAGGCCAGGGAATCTACGAGCAGTACTTC.

In this sample, this clone turned up once. The chain links TRBV28 to TRBJ1-5; 8 positions agree with TRBD1. With V trimmed by 5 bases and J by 0 bases, 12 bases remained unmatched. This CDR3 has 18 amino acids. Germline values: CDR1 MDHEN, CDR2 SYDVKM. CDR3 in DNA: TGTGCCAGCAGTCTCACCAGGGGGCAGGTCTATAGCAATCAGCCCCAGCATTTT. The encoded protein is CASSLTRGQVYSNQPQHF.

The rearrangement joins TRBV23-1 to TRBJ1-2; D is possibly TRBD1 (5 bases). TRBV23-1 is placed among ORFs of uncertain function. Between the trimmed V and J ends, which lost 6 bases and 5 bases, there was a span of 16 bases. The CDR3 totals 14 residues. CDR3 region: CASSEQPKGYGYTF. The CDR3 DNA follows: TGCGCCAGCAGCGAACAACCCAAGGGGTATGGCTACACCTTC.

Here the CDR3 reads CATGQGVRYGYTF. CDR3 sequence (DNA): TGTGCCACCGGACAGGGTGTTCGCTATGGCTACACCTTC. J is TRBJ1-2 and V is TRBV19, with 8 nucleotides matching TRBD1. V lost 10 bases, J lost 4 bases, and 8 bases stayed unmatched. Germline V gives CDR1 LNHDA, CDR2 SQIVND (reference sequence). The CDR3 loop spans 13 amino acids. Combining the CDR3 with reference TRBV19 and TRBJ1-2 gives the whole variable domain DGGITQSPKYLFRKEGQNVTLSCEQNLNHDAMYWYRQDPGQGLRLIYYSQIVNDFQKGDIAEGYSVSREKKESFPLTVTSAQKNPTAFYLCATGQGVRYGYTFGSGTRLTVV.

CDR3: CASNSGGVDTQYF. The CDR3 bases are TGTGCCAGCAATTCAGGGGGTGTGGATACGCAGTATTTT. The rearrangement uses TRBV12-3 or TRBV12-4 and TRBJ2-3, with 7 bases fitting TRBD1. The CDR3 has 13 residues. Trimming took 7 bases from V and 6 from J; bases not matched to a gene: 7.

This rearrangement joins TRBV2 to TRBJ2-7; 10 nucleotides match TRBD1. V gave up 3 bases and J gave up 2 bases; unmatched junction bases: 1. CDR3 length: 14 residues. Germline V gives CDR1 SNHLY, CDR2 FYNNEI. Here the CDR3 DNA reads TGTGCCAGCAGTGACGGACAGGGGGCCTACGAGCAGTACTTC. This sequence encodes CASSDGQGAYEQYF. The full variable domain, its missing parts supplied by reference TRBV2 and TRBJ2-7, is EPEVTQTPSHQVTQMGQEVILRCVPISNHLYFYWYRQILGQKVEFLVSFYNNEISEKSEIFDDQFSVERPDGSNFTLKIRSTKLEDSAMYFCASSDGQGAYEQYFGPGTRLTVT.

The V gene is TRBV16, the J gene TRBJ2-3, with D uncertain. V was trimmed by 5 bases and J by 5 bases, leaving 5 bases between them. CDR3 length: 11 amino acids. Germline CDR1 and CDR2: KGHSY and FQNENV. CDR3 DNA: TGTGCCAGCAGCACCGGAGATACGCAGTATTTT. Protein product: CASSTGDTQYF.